The 25 T cell receptor beta chains in this list originate from one sample, sequenced in a study of blood T cell repertoires in COVID-19 (TCRdb year 2020). Library preparation was by the immunoSEQ multiplex PCR assay. Sourced from immuneACCESS, this table was stored by TCRdb with only in-frame sequences that have V and J called. A share of the clones is absent; for the studies checked, an unresolved V gene accounts for under half, and the remainder has no known explanation. This sample is represented by some 160,000 clones; about 77% of them were singletons. 14% of the sample comes from the top ten. The sample consisted of peripheral blood. The receptors come from an elderly woman with acute or convalescent COVID-19.

The chain couples TRBV30 to TRBJ1-5; D gene unclear. The germline V and J ends were trimmed by 0 bases and 0 bases, with 9 bases remaining between them. The germline gives CDR1 GTSNPN, CDR2 SVGIG (reference sequence). This CDR3 is built from 15 residues. CDR3 sequence reads: CAWSVPSSSNQPQHF. The CDR3 DNA follows: TGTGCCTGGAGTGTACCATCCAGTAGCAATCAGCCCCAGCATTTT.

This clone was seen only once. The chain carries TRBV5-1 and TRBJ2-1; a weak D match, TRBD1 (6 bases). The CDR3 extends over 14 amino acids. Germline V gives CDR1 SGHRS, CDR2 YFSETQ. Trimming cost V 4 bases and J 5 bases, with 13 bases left between them. This CDR3 is CASSQSRQDNEQFF. The CDR3 nucleotides are TGCGCCAGCAGCCAGTCGAGACAGGACAATGAGCAGTTCTTC.

V gene TRBV30 combines with J gene TRBJ2-2, with 9 bases matching TRBD1. V shed 1 base, J shed 2 bases, and the junction held 2 bases outside the gene matches. Germline lookup yields CDR1 GTSNPN and CDR2 SVGIG (reference sequence). This CDR3 spans 15 amino acids. CDR3 in amino acids: CAWSGTGANTGELFF. The CDR3 nucleotides are TGTGCCTGGAGTGGGACAGGGGCAAACACCGGGGAGCTGTTTTTT.

The chain has TRBV10-1 and TRBJ2-3; a weak D match, TRBD1 (7 bases). The CDR3 totals 17 residues. The V gene's germline CDR1 is WNHNN and CDR2 SYGVQD (reference sequence). V gave up 0 bases and J gave up 2 bases, with 15 bases separating them. CDR3 protein: CASSESQGGPYTDTQYF. The DNA for the CDR3 is TGCGCCAGCAGTGAGTCCCAGGGGGGACCCTACACAGATACGCAGTATTTT.

This clone has just a few counts. The rearrangement links TRBV30 to TRBJ1-1; D unresolved. V was trimmed by 0 bases and J by 7 bases, leaving 12 bases between them. CDR3 length: 13 amino acids. The germline gives CDR1 GTSNPN, CDR2 SVGIG (reference sequence). This CDR3 reads CAWSVFYAGEAFF. The CDR3, as DNA: TGTGCCTGGAGTGTATTCTACGCGGGTGAAGCTTTCTTT.

This clone was seen a handful of times. V gene TRBV9 combines with J gene TRBJ2-2; 8 bases map to TRBD2. Trimming took 3 bases from V and 5 from J; bases not matched to a gene: 15. The CDR3 runs to 18 residues. In germline, CDR1 is SGDLS, CDR2 YYNGEE. DNA for the CDR3: TGTGCCAGCAGCGCCGAACAGGGTCTAGCGGGTCGAACCGGGGAGCTGTTTTTT. Amino acid sequence: CASSAEQGLAGRTGELFF.

V usage is TRBV4-1 and J usage is TRBJ2-5; 12 bases align to TRBD2. The CDR3 is made up of 16 amino acids. Germline assignment: CDR1 MGHRA and CDR2 YSYEKL. The J segment lost 3 bases and the V segment lost 3 bases, leaving 5 bases of the junction unmatched. CDR3 sequence (DNA): TGCGCCAGCAGCCAGGCCCTAGCGGGGGGGGAAGAGACCCAGTACTTC. Its translation: CASSQALAGGEETQYF.

The chain couples TRBV20-1 to TRBJ1-1; possible D gene TRBD1, 6 bases. The CDR3 contains 11 residues. Trimming removed 3 bases from V and 6 bases from J, with 8 bases in between. From germline, CDR1 is DFQATT and CDR2 SNEGSKA (reference sequence). CDR3 nucleotide sequence: TGCAGTGCTAGTCAGGGGTCTGAAGCTTTCTTT. As protein: CSASQGSEAFF.

This clone was seen once. The gene calls are TRBV6-5 and TRBJ1-1, with D unresolved. The V and J ends lost 6 bases and 4 bases respectively, with 6 bases between them. The V gene's germline CDR1 is MNHEY and CDR2 SVGAGI. This CDR3 has 11 residues. The CDR3 loop reads CASSGFTEAFF. CDR3 nucleotide sequence: TGTGCCAGCAGCGGGTTCACTGAAGCTTTCTTT.

This chain uses TRBV19 with TRBJ1-2; perhaps TRBD1 as D (6 bases). V lost 3 bases to trimming and J lost 4 bases, with 15 bases between them. This CDR3 is 15 amino acids long. CDR1 LNHDA and CDR2 SQIVND come from the germline V gene (reference sequence). CDR3 loop: CASSITLTGLYGYTF. For the CDR3, the DNA is TGTGCCAGTAGTATTACCCTAACAGGGCTCTATGGCTACACCTTC. Drawing the rest from reference TRBV19 and TRBJ1-2, the complete variable domain is DGGITQSPKYLFRKEGQNVTLSCEQNLNHDAMYWYRQDPGQGLRLIYYSQIVNDFQKGDIAEGYSVSREKKESFPLTVTSAQKNPTAFYLCASSITLTGLYGYTFGSGTRLTVV.

Note on this clone: The sample holds other DNA sequences that translate to the same CDR3. CDR3 protein: CASSLSIAGANVLTF. The CDR3 DNA is TGCGCCAGCAGCTTAAGCATAGCCGGGGCCAACGTCCTGACTTTC. The chain employs TRBV5-1 and TRBJ2-6; D is unclear. Looked up from germline, CDR1 is SGHRS and CDR2 is YFSETQ. The CDR3 is 15 residues long. V lost 2 bases, J lost 4 bases, and 10 bases lay in between. The full variable domain, completed using reference TRBV5-1 and TRBJ2-6, is KAGVTQTPRYLIKTRGQQVTLSCSPISGHRSVSWYQQTPGQGLQFLFEYFSETQRNKGNFPGRFSGRQFSNSRSEMNVSTLELGDSALYLCASSLSIAGANVLTFGAGSRLTVL.

J is TRBJ2-7 and V is TRBV7-2, with D maybe TRBD2 (6 bases). Germline lookup yields CDR1 SGHTA and CDR2 FQGNSA. This CDR3 has 15 residues. The ends were cut back, 1 base at V and 1 base at J, with 11 bases in the middle. The CDR3: CASSLVSGHSYEQYF. In DNA, the CDR3 is TGTGCCAGCAGCTTAGTTAGCGGCCATTCCTACGAGCAGTACTTC.

In its sample, this clone was seen a few times. The gene calls are TRBV15 and TRBJ1-2, with D possibly being TRBD1 (5 bases). This CDR3 has 13 amino acids. The ends were cut back, 5 bases at V and 5 bases at J, with 12 bases in the middle. Germline V gene sequence: CDR1 LNHNV, CDR2 YYDKDF (reference sequence). The CDR3 nucleotides read TGTGCCACCAGCCCACAAGGGGAATATGGCTACACCTTC. Translation gives CATSPQGEYGYTF.

The chain employs TRBV12-3 or TRBV12-4 and TRBJ1-1; possible D gene TRBD1, 5 bases. The CDR3 extends over 13 amino acids. Trimming removed 7 bases at V and 4 bases at J, with 13 bases between. CDR3 DNA: TGTGCCAGCACCCTTCAGGGTGGCACTGAAGCTTTCTTT. Protein: CASTLQGGTEAFF.

This chain uses TRBV2 with TRBJ2-3; 8 bases are a match to TRBD2. Germline lookup yields CDR1 SNHLY and CDR2 FYNNEI. The CDR3 extends over 16 amino acids. V was clipped by 7 bases and J by 5 bases; unmatched bases: 14. The CDR3 loop is CASTPSNLAGRDTQYF. CDR3 in DNA: TGTGCCAGCACCCCTTCCAACCTAGCGGGCCGAGATACGCAGTATTTT.

The J gene is TRBJ2-3, the V gene TRBV5-1; 8 bases match TRBD1. The CDR3 has 13 residues. Germline CDR1 reads SGHRS; CDR2 reads YFSETQ. V lost 8 bases and J lost 0; bases outside the gene matches: 2. The chain's CDR3 is CASWDRSTDTQYF. Here the CDR3 DNA reads TGCGCCAGTTGGGACAGGAGCACAGATACGCAGTATTTT.

This chain uses TRBV5-1 with TRBJ1-2, with D possibly matching TRBD1 (5 bases). V dropped 0 bases and J dropped 8 bases, with 14 bases sitting between them. This CDR3 has 14 amino acids. Germline values: CDR1 SGHRS, CDR2 YFSETQ. In DNA form, the CDR3 reads TGCGCCAGCAGCTTGGAGAGGACAAGTACCGGCTACACCTTC. Encoded protein: CASSLERTSTGYTF.

Details on this clone: Other DNA sequences from this sample encode an identical CDR3 as well. This chain uses TRBV24-1 with TRBJ1-2; 8 bases are shared with TRBD1. Germline CDR1 KGHDR, CDR2 SFDVKD. V was clipped by 5 bases and J by 4 bases; unmatched bases: 5. This CDR3 region has 14 residues. This CDR3 is CATSARQGSYGYTF. The CDR3 DNA reads TGTGCCACCAGTGCGCGACAGGGGAGCTATGGCTACACCTTC.

The genes are TRBV5-4 and TRBJ2-5; TRBD1 matches at 7 bases. This CDR3 contains 14 residues. With 4 bases clipped from V and 1 base from J, the junction kept 4 bases outside the gene matches. From germline, CDR1 is SGHNT and CDR2 YYREEE (reference sequence). CDR3 loop: CASSRQGSQETQYF. CDR3 DNA sequence: TGTGCCAGCAGCCGACAGGGTTCCCAAGAGACCCAGTACTTC. Combining the CDR3 with reference TRBV5-4 and TRBJ2-5 gives the whole variable domain ETGVTQSPTHLIKTRGQQVTLRCSSQSGHNTVSWYQQALGQGPQFIFQYYREEENGRGNFPPRFSGLQFPNYSSELNVNALELDDSALYLCASSRQGSQETQYFGPGTRLLVL.

This chain's CDR3 is CAWSPRGSLLLYYEQYF. DNA for the CDR3: TGTGCCTGGAGTCCACGAGGCAGCCTCCTGCTCTACTACGAGCAGTACTTC. The chain is built from TRBV30 and TRBJ2-7; D is unresolved. The CDR3 has 17 amino acids. The germline V gene encodes CDR1 GTSNPN and CDR2 SVGIG (reference sequence). Trimming took 2 bases from V and 3 from J, leaving 23 bases between them.

This sequence joins TRBV7-2 and TRBJ2-3; a possible D gene is TRBD2 (6 bases). The germline V gene encodes CDR1 SGHTA and CDR2 FQGNSA. The CDR3 consists of 15 residues. V shed 0 bases and J shed 3 bases, with 10 bases lying between them. Written as DNA, the CDR3 is TGTGCCAGCAGCTTAGCGATACGGGGGACAGATACGCAGTATTTT. The encoded protein is CASSLAIRGTDTQYF.

The chain joins TRBV28 to TRBJ1-1; 7 nucleotides match TRBD1. The CDR3 is made up of 13 amino acids. The germline CDR1 and CDR2 sequences are MDHEN and SYDVKM. V lost 10 bases, J lost 1 base, and 6 bases stayed unmatched. CDR3 amino acids: CATYRGGNTEAFF. The DNA of the CDR3 is TGTGCCACCTACAGGGGAGGGAACACTGAAGCTTTCTTT.

J is TRBJ1-3 and V is TRBV7-2; D perhaps matches TRBD1 (5 bases). The V gene's germline CDR1 is SGHTA and CDR2 FQGNSA. V lost 0 bases and J 8 bases, leaving 11 bases between the germline ends. The CDR3 contains 14 residues. This CDR3 reads CASSLAVGVDTIYF. DNA of the CDR3: TGTGCCAGCAGCTTAGCGGTAGGGGTAGACACCATATATTTT.

The chain links TRBV18 to TRBJ1-4; D remains ambiguous. This CDR3 has 14 amino acids. V dropped 1 base and J dropped 4 bases, with 7 bases sitting between them. Germline loops: CDR1 KGHSH, CDR2 LQKENI. CDR3 sequence (DNA): TGTGCCAGCTCACCACGGCAGGTTAATGAAAAACTGTTTTTT. Its protein is CASSPRQVNEKLFF.

The chain employs TRBV11-2 and TRBJ2-7; 7 bases match TRBD1. CDR3 size: 15 residues. Germline CDR1 and CDR2: SGHAT and FQNNGV. V dropped 5 bases and J dropped 1; count of bases not matched to a gene: 8. The DNA of the CDR3 is TGTGCCAGCAGCCGACCCGGGACAGTATCCTACGAGCAGTACTTC. Residues: CASSRPGTVSYEQYF.